A single sample gave rise to the 30 T cell receptor beta chains below, sequenced in a study of Ad26.COV2.S vaccination and SARS-CoV-2 variants. Clones were read by immunoSEQ multiplex PCR, and TCRdb kept only the in-frame ones, dropping some. The sample records under 550,000 clones, 80% to 95% being singletons. Treatment of the sample: around 19 received Ad26.COV2.S at low or high dose, single or two shots; about 5 received placebo; per-sample allocation not given. Sampling happened 63 days after the first vaccine or placebo injection. Sequenced material: peripheral blood, taken in a trial of Ad26.COV2.S vaccine versus placebo. Receptors were obtained from a person between 18 and 65 years old who received the Ad26.COV2.S COVID-19 vaccine or a placebo.

The rearrangement links TRBV6-2 or TRBV6-3 to TRBJ2-7, with TRBD2 identical over 9 bases. The germline V gene has CDR1 MNHEY and CDR2 SVGEGT. The length of the CDR3 is 17 residues. V dropped 4 bases and J dropped 7; count of bases not matched to a gene: 17. CDR3 coding DNA: TGTGCCAGCAGTTGGGAGCGGGAGGTACCGAGGGCAGGGGAGCAGTACTTC. It codes for CASSWEREVPRAGEQYF.

V is TRBV21-1 and J is TRBJ1-4. TRBV21-1 is marked as a pseudogene. The CDR3 runs 14 residues. The CDR3 is CASRHRDGNEKLFF. The CDR3, as DNA: TGTGCCAGCAGACACCGGGACGGTAATGAAAAACTGTTTTTT.

The chain couples TRBV2 to TRBJ2-7, with D unclear. V was trimmed by 2 bases and J by 3 bases, leaving 20 bases between them. The germline V gene has CDR1 SNHLY and CDR2 FYNNEI. The CDR3 runs 17 residues. CDR3 sequence reads: CASSEFHGLSTHYEQYF. CDR3 nucleotide sequence: TGTGCCAGCAGTGAATTCCACGGGCTTTCCACTCACTACGAGCAGTACTTC.

For this clone: One junction end disagrees with the germline gene, perhaps due to a read error. J is TRBJ2-4 and V is TRBV10-3; D call uncertain. Per germline, CDR1 ENHRY and CDR2 SYGVKD. The CDR3 covers 13 residues. In DNA form, the CDR3 reads TGTGCCATCAGTGAGTCTGGCCAGGAGATTTTGAACTTC. It specifies CAISESGQEILNF.

The chain links TRBV6-5 to TRBJ1-2; TRBD1 matches 9 bases. This CDR3 region has 15 residues. Germline trimming cut 7 bases from V and 4 bases from J; bases unmatched to any gene: 10. From germline, CDR1 is MNHEY and CDR2 SVGAGI. The CDR3, as DNA: TGTGCCAGCACCCGAACAGGGGGCGTTATCTATGGCTACACCTTC. Amino acid sequence: CASTRTGGVIYGYTF.

The chain has TRBV7-8 and TRBJ1-6; the D gene is possibly TRBD1 (6 bases). CDR3 length: 17 amino acids. Germline CDR1 is SGHVS and CDR2 is FQNEAQ. V lost 4 bases and J lost 8, with 21 bases in between. The DNA for the CDR3 is TGTGCCAGCAGCTCCGAACCCAGGGGAGTAGTGTATTCACCCCTCCACTTT. Protein: CASSSEPRGVVYSPLHF.

V and J are TRBV10-3 and TRBJ2-3; possible D gene TRBD2, 6 bases. Germline V gives CDR1 ENHRY, CDR2 SYGVKD. The CDR3 consists of 13 residues. The V end was cut by 6 bases, the J end by 3 bases, with 10 bases between. DNA for the CDR3: TGTGCCATCAGCTCGGGAGAAACAGATACGCAGTATTTT. Residues: CAISSGETDTQYF.

V is TRBV7-2 and J is TRBJ1-6; D uncertain. CDR1 and CDR2 (germline): SGHTA, FQGNSA. CDR3 length equals 16 residues. Trimming left V 2 bases short and J 7 bases short, with 15 bases between. The CDR3 nucleotides are TGTGCCAGCAGCTTACCCCGCCCAGGTGGGAATTCACCCCTCCACTTT. Its translation is CASSLPRPGGNSPLHF.

V gene TRBV24-1 combines with J gene TRBJ2-7, with D unresolved. Germline-derived CDR1 and CDR2 are KGHDR and SFDVKD. Trimming removed 4 bases from V and 2 bases from J, with 8 bases in between. The CDR3 sequence is 13 residues long. CDR3 sequence reads: CATSDPTAYEQYF. The CDR3 bases are TGTGCCACCAGTGACCCTACAGCCTACGAGCAGTACTTC.

The V and J genes are TRBV6-2 or TRBV6-3 and TRBJ1-5, with D hard to call. V was clipped by 1 base and J by 0 bases, with 1 base between them. The CDR3 covers 13 residues. Germline CDR1 reads MNHEY; CDR2 reads SVGEGT. CDR3 DNA: TGTGCCAGCAGTTACTTTAGCAATCAGCCCCAGCATTTT. Translated: CASSYFSNQPQHF.

The chain has TRBV29-1 and TRBJ2-1; TRBD2 is a possible D gene (5 bases). The CDR3 is 12 residues long. V lost 4 bases, J lost 8 bases, and 12 bases lay in between. Germline V gene data show CDR1 as SQVTM and CDR2 as ANQGSEA. CDR3 amino acids: CSVVLVGDEQFF. The CDR3 region has the DNA TGCAGCGTTGTACTAGTCGGGGATGAGCAGTTCTTC.

The CDR3 protein is CSVGDSRGNTIYF. CDR3 coding DNA: TGCAGCGTTGGAGACAGTCGCGGAAACACCATATATTTT. The chain joins TRBV29-1 to TRBJ1-3; D perhaps matches TRBD1 (5 bases). V gave up 4 bases and J gave up 4 bases, with 11 bases separating them. This CDR3 is built from 13 residues. Germline-derived CDR1 and CDR2 are SQVTM and ANQGSEA.

The chain has TRBV14 and TRBJ2-3, with D unresolved. The CDR3 contains 15 residues. V shed 1 base and J shed 2 bases, with 10 bases lying between them. CDR1 and CDR2 (germline): SGHDN, FVKESK. In nucleotides, the CDR3 is TGTGCCAGCAGCCAAGGGGTTTCTCTCACAGATACGCAGTATTTT. Translating gives CASSQGVSLTDTQYF.

CDR3 sequence (DNA): TGTGCCAGCAGTCCTGGGTCCAGCGGGAGGGTAAGGGGAGAGACCCAGTACTTC. Its translation is CASSPGSSGRVRGETQYF. The chain joins TRBV6-6 to TRBJ2-5; 10 bases align to TRBD2. Germline values: CDR1 MNHNY, CDR2 SVGAGI (reference sequence). There are 18 residues in the CDR3. Trimming removed 5 bases from V and 4 bases from J; junction bases left unmatched: 16.

The chain combines TRBV6-5 with TRBJ2-7, with D possibly TRBD1 on 5 matching bases. The V and J ends lost 0 bases and 7 bases respectively, with 7 bases between them. Germline assignment: CDR1 MNHEY and CDR2 SVGAGI. This CDR3 contains 12 residues. CDR3 amino acids: CASSYSKGEQYF. CDR3 DNA: TGTGCCAGCAGTTACTCGAAGGGGGAGCAGTACTTC.

The chain has TRBV5-1 and TRBJ2-7; TRBD1 is a possible D gene (6 bases). The ends were cut back, 2 bases at V and 2 bases at J, with 11 bases in the middle. CDR1 is SGHRS and CDR2 is YFSETQ in the germline V gene. The CDR3 loop spans 14 amino acids. The DNA for the CDR3 is TGCGCCAGCAGCTTACAGGGATCCCCCTACGAGCAGTACTTC. This gives the protein CASSLQGSPYEQYF.

The V call is TRBV10-3, the J call TRBJ2-2; D gene unclear. The CDR3 runs to 16 residues. Trimming shortened V by 0 bases and J by 4 bases, and 12 bases separated the two germline ends. Germline values: CDR1 ENHRY, CDR2 SYGVKD. The CDR3 nucleotides read TGTGCCATCAGTGAGTCCCAGGCTCCTTTCACCGGGGAGCTGTTTTTT. Translating gives CAISESQAPFTGELFF.

CDR3: CASSPTTGLQQYF. CDR3 in DNA: TGTGCCAGCAGTCCCACGACAGGGCTGCAGCAGTACTTC. The chain carries TRBV6-2 or TRBV6-3 and TRBJ2-7; 7 bases line up with TRBD1. CDR1 MNHEY and CDR2 SVGEGT come from the germline V gene. V gave up 5 bases and J gave up 8 bases; unmatched junction bases: 9. CDR3 length: 13 amino acids.

V usage is TRBV7-6 and J usage is TRBJ2-7; 9 bases line up with TRBD1. V lost 1 base and J lost 5; bases outside the gene matches: 6. The germline V gene encodes CDR1 SGHVS and CDR2 FNYEAQ. The CDR3 runs 15 residues. CDR3 in amino acids: CASSLVGQGSHEQYF. The CDR3 DNA reads as TGTGCCAGCAGCTTAGTGGGACAGGGAAGCCACGAGCAGTACTTC.

The genes are TRBV25-1 and TRBJ2-7; TRBD1 agrees at 8 bases. CDR1 MGHDK and CDR2 SYGVNS come from the germline V gene. This CDR3 comprises 14 residues. V trimming: 0 bases; J trimming: 6 bases; junction bases outside the gene matches: 4. The CDR3 nucleotides read TGTGCCAGCAGTGAATACAGGGGGCTTGCCGAGCAGTACTTC. Translating it yields CASSEYRGLAEQYF.

This rearrangement joins TRBV7-9 to TRBJ2-5; the D is unclear. This CDR3 is 12 amino acids long. The germline CDR1 and CDR2 sequences are SEHNR and FQNEAQ (reference sequence). The V end was cut by 4 bases, the J end by 5 bases, with 8 bases between. This CDR3 reads CASSWPGETQYF. In nucleotides, the CDR3 is TGTGCCAGCAGCTGGCCCGGGGAGACCCAGTACTTC.

V gene TRBV6-2 or TRBV6-3 combines with J gene TRBJ2-3; 8 bases fit TRBD2. The CDR3 is 16 amino acids. Germline V lookup: CDR1 MNHEY, CDR2 SVGEGT. The trim removed 0 bases at V and 4 bases at J, leaving 6 bases unmatched. Here the CDR3 reads CASSYSEAGVADTQYF. The CDR3, as DNA: TGTGCCAGCAGTTACTCGGAAGCGGGAGTGGCAGATACGCAGTATTTT.

The chain is built from TRBV9 and TRBJ2-1; D gene unclear. The V gene lost 0 bases and the J gene lost 4 bases, with 8 bases spanning the gap. The CDR3 has 14 amino acids. Germline values: CDR1 SGDLS, CDR2 YYNGEE. The CDR3, as DNA: TGTGCCAGCAGCGTAGTGGTGGAGTACAATGAGCAGTTCTTC. Protein: CASSVVVEYNEQFF.

The chain uses TRBV7-6 and TRBJ1-2; unclear D gene. V lost 0 bases to trimming and J lost 5 bases, with 7 bases between them. Germline lookup yields CDR1 SGHVS and CDR2 FNYEAQ. The CDR3 has 13 amino acids. CDR3 amino acids: CASSLAASYGYTF. CDR3 coding DNA: TGTGCCAGCAGCTTAGCGGCATCATATGGCTACACCTTC.

This chain links TRBV15 with TRBJ2-1; a weak D match, TRBD2 (9 bases). CDR1 and CDR2 from the germline V gene are LNHNV and YYDKDF (reference sequence). The CDR3 contains 15 residues. V lost 2 bases and J 9 bases, leaving 17 bases between the germline ends. The CDR3 DNA sequence: TGTGCCACCAGCAGATTCTCTAGCGGGACAGGTGAGCAGTTCTTC. This codes for CATSRFSSGTGEQFF.

Only one count was recorded for this clone. This chain uses TRBV29-1 with TRBJ2-5; TRBD2 matches at 7 bases. The CDR3 extends over 12 amino acids. CDR1 and CDR2 from the germline V gene are SQVTM and ANQGSEA. CDR3 in DNA: TGCAGTGGGGTGGGAGGGTACGAGACCCAGTACTTC. It specifies CSGVGGYETQYF.

V and J are TRBV7-9 and TRBJ2-2; D uncertain. The CDR3 sequence is 11 residues long. CDR1 and CDR2 (germline): SEHNR, FQNEAQ (reference sequence). V dropped 6 bases and J dropped 10 bases, with 9 bases sitting between them. The DNA of the CDR3 is TGTGCCAGCAGTTCAAGGCAGGAGCTGTTTTTT. As protein: CASSSRQELFF.

This clone was picked up one time. The genes are TRBV3-1 (or the pseudogene TRBV3-2) and TRBJ2-1; the D is unclear. This CDR3 is 16 amino acids long. The germline V and J ends were trimmed by 6 bases and 2 bases, with 17 bases remaining between them. Germline CDR1 and CDR2: LGHDT and YNNKEL (reference sequence). The CDR3 sequence is CASSLNEVRAYNEQFF. CDR3 nucleotide sequence: TGTGCCAGCAGTCTCAACGAGGTTCGGGCCTACAATGAGCAGTTCTTC.

V gene TRBV5-4 combines with J gene TRBJ2-7; D is unresolved. Trimming cost V 2 bases and J 1 base, with 10 bases left between them. Per the germline V gene, CDR1 is SGHNT and CDR2 is YYREEE (reference sequence). The CDR3 covers 14 residues. The DNA of the CDR3 is TGTGCCAGCAGCTTTTACGCCAGTTCCTACGAGCAGTACTTC. It encodes CASSFYASSYEQYF.

The rearrangement uses TRBV6-1 and TRBJ2-7; D gene uncertain. This CDR3 has 14 residues. Germline V lookup: CDR1 MNHNS, CDR2 SASEGT. Trimming shortened V by 2 bases and J by 1 base, and 9 bases separated the two germline ends. Here the CDR3 reads CASSEPTRSYEQYF. The CDR3 DNA reads as TGTGCCAGCAGTGAACCGACCAGATCCTACGAGCAGTACTTC.